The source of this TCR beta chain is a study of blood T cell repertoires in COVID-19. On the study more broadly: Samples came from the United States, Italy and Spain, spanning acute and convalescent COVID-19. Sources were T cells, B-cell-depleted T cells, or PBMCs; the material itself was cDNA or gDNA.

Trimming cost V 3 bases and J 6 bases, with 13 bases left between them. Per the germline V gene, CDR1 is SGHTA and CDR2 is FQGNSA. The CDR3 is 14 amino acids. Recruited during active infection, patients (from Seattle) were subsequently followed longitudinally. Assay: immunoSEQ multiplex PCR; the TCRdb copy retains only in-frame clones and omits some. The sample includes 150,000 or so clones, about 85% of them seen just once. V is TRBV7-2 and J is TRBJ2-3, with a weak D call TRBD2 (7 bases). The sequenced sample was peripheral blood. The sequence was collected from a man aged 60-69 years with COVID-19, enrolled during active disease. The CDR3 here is CASSFGGGFDTQYF. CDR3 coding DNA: TGTGCCAGCAGCTTTGGGGGGGGCTTCGATACGCAGTATTTT.